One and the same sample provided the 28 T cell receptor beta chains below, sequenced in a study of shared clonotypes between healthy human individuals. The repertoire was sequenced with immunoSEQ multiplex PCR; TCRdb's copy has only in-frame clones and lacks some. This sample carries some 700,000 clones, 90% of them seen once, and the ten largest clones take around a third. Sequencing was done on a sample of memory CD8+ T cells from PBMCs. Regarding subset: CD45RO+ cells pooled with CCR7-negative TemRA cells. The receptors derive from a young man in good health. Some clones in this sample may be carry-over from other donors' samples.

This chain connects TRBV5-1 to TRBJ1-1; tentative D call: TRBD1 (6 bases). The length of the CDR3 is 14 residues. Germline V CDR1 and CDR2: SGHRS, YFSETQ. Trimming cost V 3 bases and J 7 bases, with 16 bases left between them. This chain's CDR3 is CASSSEGGTREAFF. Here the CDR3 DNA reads TGCGCCAGCAGCTCGGAGGGGGGGACCCGTGAAGCTTTCTTT.

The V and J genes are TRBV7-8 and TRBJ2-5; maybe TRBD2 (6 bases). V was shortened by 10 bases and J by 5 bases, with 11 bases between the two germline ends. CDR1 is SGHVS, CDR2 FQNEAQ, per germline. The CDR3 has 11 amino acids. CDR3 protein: CAILGRETQYF. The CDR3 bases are TGTGCCATCCTGGGGAGGGAGACCCAGTACTTC.

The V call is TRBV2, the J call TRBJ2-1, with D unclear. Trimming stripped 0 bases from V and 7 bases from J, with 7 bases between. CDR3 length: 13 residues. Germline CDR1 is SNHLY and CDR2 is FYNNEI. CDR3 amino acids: CASSEAPQNEQFF. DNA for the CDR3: TGTGCCAGCAGTGAAGCGCCACAGAATGAGCAGTTCTTC.

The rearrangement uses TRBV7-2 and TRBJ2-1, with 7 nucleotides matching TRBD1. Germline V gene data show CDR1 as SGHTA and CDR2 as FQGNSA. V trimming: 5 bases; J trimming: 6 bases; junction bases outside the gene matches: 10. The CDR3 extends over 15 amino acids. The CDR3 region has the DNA TGTGCCAGCAGCCTAGGGACAGTTAAGGGCAATGAGCAGTTCTTC. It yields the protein CASSLGTVKGNEQFF.

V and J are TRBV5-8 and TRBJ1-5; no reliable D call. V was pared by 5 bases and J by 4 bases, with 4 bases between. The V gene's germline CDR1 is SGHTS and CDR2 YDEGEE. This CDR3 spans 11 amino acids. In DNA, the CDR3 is TGTGCCAGCAGTCGAAATCAGCCCCAGCATTTT. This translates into CASSRNQPQHF.

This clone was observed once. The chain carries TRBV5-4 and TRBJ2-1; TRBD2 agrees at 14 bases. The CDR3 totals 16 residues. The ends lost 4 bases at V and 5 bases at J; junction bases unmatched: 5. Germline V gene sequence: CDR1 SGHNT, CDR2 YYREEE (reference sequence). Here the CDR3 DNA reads TGTGCCAGCAGCCCAAGGACTAGCGGGAGGAACAATGAGCAGTTCTTC. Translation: CASSPRTSGRNNEQFF.

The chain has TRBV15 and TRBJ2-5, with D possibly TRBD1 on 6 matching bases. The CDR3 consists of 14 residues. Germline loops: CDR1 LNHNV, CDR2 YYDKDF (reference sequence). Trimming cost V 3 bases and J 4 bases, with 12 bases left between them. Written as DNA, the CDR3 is TGTGCCACCAGCAGCCGCACAGGGTCAGAGACCCAGTACTTC. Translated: CATSSRTGSETQYF.

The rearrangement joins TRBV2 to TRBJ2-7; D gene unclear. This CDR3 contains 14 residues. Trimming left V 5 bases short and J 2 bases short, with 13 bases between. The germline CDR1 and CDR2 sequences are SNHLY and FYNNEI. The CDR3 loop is CASSRTDNPYEQYF. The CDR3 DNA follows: TGTGCCAGCAGTCGCACCGACAACCCCTACGAGCAGTACTTC.

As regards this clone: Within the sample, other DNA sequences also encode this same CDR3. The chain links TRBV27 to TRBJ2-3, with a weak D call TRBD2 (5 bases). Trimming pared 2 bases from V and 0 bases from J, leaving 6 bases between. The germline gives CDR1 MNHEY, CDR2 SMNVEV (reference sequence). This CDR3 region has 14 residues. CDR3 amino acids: CASSLGGSTDTQYF. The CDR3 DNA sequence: TGTGCCAGCAGTTTAGGCGGGAGCACAGATACGCAGTATTTT.

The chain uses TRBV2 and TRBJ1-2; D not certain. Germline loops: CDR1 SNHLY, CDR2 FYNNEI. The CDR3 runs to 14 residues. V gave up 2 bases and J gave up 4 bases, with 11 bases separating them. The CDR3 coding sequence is TGTGCCAGCAGTGAACCGGGTCTCTTCTATGGCTACACCTTC. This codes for CASSEPGLFYGYTF.

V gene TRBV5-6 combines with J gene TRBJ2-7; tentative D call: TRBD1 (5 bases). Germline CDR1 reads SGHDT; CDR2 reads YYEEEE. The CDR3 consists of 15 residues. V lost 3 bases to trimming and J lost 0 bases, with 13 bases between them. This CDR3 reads CASSSRDRSSYEQYF. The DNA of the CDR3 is TGTGCCAGCAGCTCCCGCGACAGATCCTCCTACGAGCAGTACTTC.

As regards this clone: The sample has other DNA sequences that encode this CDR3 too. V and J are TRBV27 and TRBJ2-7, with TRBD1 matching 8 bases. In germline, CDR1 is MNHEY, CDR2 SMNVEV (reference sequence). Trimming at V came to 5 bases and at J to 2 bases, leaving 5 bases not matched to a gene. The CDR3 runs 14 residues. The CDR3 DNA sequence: TGTGCCAGCAGTCCCGGGACAGGCCCCTACGAGCAGTACTTC. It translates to CASSPGTGPYEQYF.

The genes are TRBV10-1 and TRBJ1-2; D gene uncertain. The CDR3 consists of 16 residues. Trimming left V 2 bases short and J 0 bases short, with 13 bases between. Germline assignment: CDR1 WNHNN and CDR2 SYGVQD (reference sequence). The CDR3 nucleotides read TGCGCCAGCAGTGAGGCTCGGGCCGAAACTAACTATGGCTACACCTTC. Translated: CASSEARAETNYGYTF.

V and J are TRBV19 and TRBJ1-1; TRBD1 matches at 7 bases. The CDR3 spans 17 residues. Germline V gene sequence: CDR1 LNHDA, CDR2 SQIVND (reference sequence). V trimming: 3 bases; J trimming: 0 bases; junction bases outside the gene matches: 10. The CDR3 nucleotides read TGTGCCAGTAGTATCAAGGGGGCAAGGGTCGTGAACACTGAAGCTTTCTTT. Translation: CASSIKGARVVNTEAFF.

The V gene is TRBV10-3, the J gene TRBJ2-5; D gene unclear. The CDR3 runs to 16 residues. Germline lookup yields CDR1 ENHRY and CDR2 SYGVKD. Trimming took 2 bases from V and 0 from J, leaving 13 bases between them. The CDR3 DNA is TGTGCCATCAGTGAGCCCTACGTCGCCAACCAAGAGACCCAGTACTTC. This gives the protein CAISEPYVANQETQYF.

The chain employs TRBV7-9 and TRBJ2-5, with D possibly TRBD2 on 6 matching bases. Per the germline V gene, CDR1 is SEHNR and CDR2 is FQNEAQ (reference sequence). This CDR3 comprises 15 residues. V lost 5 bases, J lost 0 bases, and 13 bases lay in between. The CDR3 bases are TGTGCCAGCAGCACCGGGGGTAGGGACCAAGAGACCCAGTACTTC. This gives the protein CASSTGGRDQETQYF.

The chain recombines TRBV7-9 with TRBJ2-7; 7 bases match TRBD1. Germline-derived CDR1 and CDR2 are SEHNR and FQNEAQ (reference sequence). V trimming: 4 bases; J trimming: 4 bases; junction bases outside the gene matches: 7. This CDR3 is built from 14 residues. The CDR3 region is CASSSGQILYEQYF. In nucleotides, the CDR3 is TGTGCCAGCAGCTCGGGACAGATTCTATACGAGCAGTACTTC.

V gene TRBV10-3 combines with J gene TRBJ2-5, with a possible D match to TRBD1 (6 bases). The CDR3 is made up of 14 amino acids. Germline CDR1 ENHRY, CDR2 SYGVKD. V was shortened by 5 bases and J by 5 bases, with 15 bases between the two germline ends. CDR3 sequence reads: CAISLQGPGETQYF. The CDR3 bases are TGTGCCATCAGTCTACAGGGCCCCGGTGAGACCCAGTACTTC.

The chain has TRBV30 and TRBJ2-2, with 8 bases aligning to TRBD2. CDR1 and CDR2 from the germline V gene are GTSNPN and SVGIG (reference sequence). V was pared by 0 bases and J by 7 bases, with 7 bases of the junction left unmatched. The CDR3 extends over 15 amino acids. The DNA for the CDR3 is TGTGCCTGGAGTGTAGTGGCGGGAGGAGGCGGGGAGCTGTTTTTT. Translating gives CAWSVVAGGGGELFF.

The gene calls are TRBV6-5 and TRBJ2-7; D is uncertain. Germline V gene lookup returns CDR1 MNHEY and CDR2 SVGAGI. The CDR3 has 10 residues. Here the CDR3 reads CAIGSYEQYF. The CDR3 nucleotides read TGTGCAATTGGTTCCTACGAGCAGTACTTC.

The DNA for the CDR3 is TGTGCCAGCAGCTCCCGGACCGGACGAGACGAAGAGACCCAGTACTTC. It translates to CASSSRTGRDEETQYF. V gene TRBV7-9 combines with J gene TRBJ2-5; D unresolved. Trimming took 4 bases from V and 3 from J, leaving 18 bases between them. Germline V gene lookup returns CDR1 SEHNR and CDR2 FQNEAQ (reference sequence). This CDR3 is 16 amino acids long.

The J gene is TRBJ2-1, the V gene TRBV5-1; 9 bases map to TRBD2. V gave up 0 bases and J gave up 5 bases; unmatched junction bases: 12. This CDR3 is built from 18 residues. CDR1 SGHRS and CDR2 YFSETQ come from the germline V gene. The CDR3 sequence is CASSLAVSSGTNDNEQFF. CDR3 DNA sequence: TGCGCCAGCAGCTTGGCCGTCTCTAGCGGGACTAACGACAATGAGCAGTTCTTC.

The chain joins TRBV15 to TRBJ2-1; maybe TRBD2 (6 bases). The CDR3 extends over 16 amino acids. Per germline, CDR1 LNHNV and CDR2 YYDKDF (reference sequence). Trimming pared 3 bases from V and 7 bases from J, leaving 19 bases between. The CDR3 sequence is CATSSHPAGRRNEQFF. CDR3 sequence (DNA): TGTGCCACCAGCAGCCACCCGGCGGGAAGGCGGAATGAGCAGTTCTTC.

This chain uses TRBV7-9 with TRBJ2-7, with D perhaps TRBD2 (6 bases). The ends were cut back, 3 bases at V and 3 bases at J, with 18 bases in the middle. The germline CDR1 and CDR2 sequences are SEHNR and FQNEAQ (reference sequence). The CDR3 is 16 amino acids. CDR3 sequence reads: CASSFHSGVEDYEQYF. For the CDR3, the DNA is TGTGCCAGCAGCTTCCACTCGGGAGTTGAAGACTACGAGCAGTACTTC.

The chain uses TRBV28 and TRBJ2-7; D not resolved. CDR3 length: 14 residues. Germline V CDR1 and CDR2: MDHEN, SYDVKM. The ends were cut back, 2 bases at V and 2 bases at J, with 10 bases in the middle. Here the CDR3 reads CASSLAGAAYEQYF. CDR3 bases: TGTGCCAGCAGTTTAGCCGGCGCAGCCTACGAGCAGTACTTC.

The CDR3 region is CASDPGQGHQETQYF. The CDR3 DNA reads TGTGCCAGCGACCCGGGACAGGGGCACCAAGAGACCCAGTACTTC. The chain has TRBV11-3 and TRBJ2-5; 10 bases map to TRBD1. The CDR3 runs to 15 residues. Trimming took 8 bases from V and 0 from J; bases not matched to a gene: 6. Germline CDR1 is SGHNT and CDR2 is YENEEA. Combining the CDR3 with reference TRBV11-3 and TRBJ2-5 gives the whole variable domain EAGVVQSPRYKIIEKKQPVAFWCNPISGHNTLYWYLQNLGQGPELLIRYENEEAVDDSQLPKDRFSAERLKGVDSTLKIQPAELGDSAVYLCASDPGQGHQETQYFGPGTRLLVL.

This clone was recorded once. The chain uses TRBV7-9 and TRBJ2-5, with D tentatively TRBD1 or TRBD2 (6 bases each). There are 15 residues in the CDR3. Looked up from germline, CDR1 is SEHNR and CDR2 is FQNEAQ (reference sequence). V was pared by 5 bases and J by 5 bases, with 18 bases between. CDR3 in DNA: TGTGCCAGCAGCCCCTGGGGGGCAGCTGCGGAGACCCAGTACTTC. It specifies CASSPWGAAAETQYF.

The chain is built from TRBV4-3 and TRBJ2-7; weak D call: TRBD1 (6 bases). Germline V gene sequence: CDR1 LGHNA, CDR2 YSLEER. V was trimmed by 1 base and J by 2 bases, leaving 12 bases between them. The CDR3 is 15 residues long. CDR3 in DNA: TGCGCCAGCAGCCAAGGCCGGGGACATACCTACGAGCAGTACTTC. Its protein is CASSQGRGHTYEQYF.